Included here is one T cell receptor (beta chain) sequence, with context. The sample originates from a study of blood T cell repertoires in COVID-19. Overall study: Donors in the United States, Italy and Spain gave samples during acute or convalescent COVID-19. PBMCs, B-cell-depleted T cells, or T cells provided the cDNA or gDNA that made up the material.

In the authors' methods: Scientists estimated how many nucleated cells there were by amplifying reference gene primers. Here immunoSEQ multiplex PCR was the method, and the copy in TCRdb shows in-frame clones only, minus some. Clone size and V and J calls were adopted from that table, with D and trimming inferred from the DNA. The sample yields about 16,000 clones, around 88% seen once. Germline CDR1 reads SGHVS; CDR2 reads FQNEAQ. With 3 bases clipped from V and 4 bases from J, the junction kept 3 bases outside the gene matches. The CDR3 consists of 14 residues. The clonotype originates from a human donor in a cohort sampled during active COVID-19. The chain uses TRBV7-8 and TRBJ1-1, with 9 bases fitting TRBD1. Sequenced material: peripheral blood. The CDR3 nucleotides are TGTGCCAGCAGCTTGGGGACAGGGCTCACTGAAGCTTTCTTT. This encodes CASSLGTGLTEAFF.